This T cell receptor beta chain was documented in a study of OX40 agonist ivuxolimab in advanced cancers. Looking at the study overall: Patients receiving dose escalation had hepatocellular carcinoma, melanoma, renal cell or head and neck cancer.

This clone was counted many times. Generated by immunoSEQ multiplex PCR, the TCRdb table keeps only in-frame clones and is missing some. Here the sample spans about 96,000 clones, about four fifths being singletons. The receptor's source is an adult with an advanced solid tumor such as melanoma, head and neck, liver or kidney cancer. The sequenced sample was CD4+ or CD8+ T cells sorted from blood, obtained in a trial of the OX40 agonist ivuxolimab.

The CDR3 coding sequence is TGTGCCAGCAGCTGGGGGGACAGGGGTTACACTGAAGCTTTCTTT. It encodes CASSWGDRGYTEAFF. V and J are TRBV5-5 and TRBJ1-1, with 10 bases lining up with TRBD1. The germline V gene has CDR1 SGHKS and CDR2 YYEKEE (reference sequence). This CDR3 region has 15 residues. V was clipped by 3 bases and J by 3 bases; unmatched bases: 5.